The 17 T cell receptor beta chains listed next were all sequenced from one sample in a study of shared clonotypes between healthy human individuals (dated by TCRdb to 2018 to 2020). The library was obtained by the immunoSEQ multiplex PCR assay. The table was pulled from immuneACCESS by TCRdb, which kept in-frame rearrangements only. Such tables lose some clones; where checked, under half of the loss comes from unresolved V genes, and the rest has no known cause. The sample yields roughly 490,000 clones; about three quarters were counted once. The top ten constitute over 10% of the sample. Source material: PBMCs. The source is a woman aged 40 to 49 in good health. Some clones in this sample may be carry-over from other donors' samples.

This rearrangement joins TRBV4-3 to TRBJ1-4, with D uncertain. The CDR3 is made up of 16 amino acids. Trimming removed 5 bases from V and 0 bases from J, with 13 bases in between. From germline, CDR1 is LGHNA and CDR2 YSLEER. CDR3 in amino acids: CASSGRTRATNEKLFF. Here the CDR3 DNA reads TGCGCCAGCAGCGGGCGGACGAGGGCAACTAATGAAAAACTGTTTTTT.

In this sample, this clone turned up many times. The V gene is TRBV5-1, the J gene TRBJ1-1; D is perhaps TRBD1 (5 bases). The CDR3 runs 15 residues. CDR1 and CDR2 from the germline V gene are SGHRS and YFSETQ. V was trimmed by 6 bases and J by 0 bases, leaving 15 bases between them. CDR3 region: CASTLGGLVNTEAFF. The CDR3 DNA sequence: TGCGCCAGCACCCTGGGGGGGTTGGTGAACACTGAAGCTTTCTTT.

The gene calls are TRBV7-2 and TRBJ2-1; D tentatively fits TRBD1 or TRBD2 (6 bases each). Looked up from germline, CDR1 is SGHTA and CDR2 is FQGNSA. V was pared by 5 bases and J by 8 bases, with 16 bases between. The CDR3 is 14 residues long. The CDR3 coding sequence is TGTGCCAGCAGCCTGGGGGGCTCTATGGATGAGCAGTTCTTC. It codes for CASSLGGSMDEQFF.

The chain is built from TRBV6-1 and TRBJ1-2; no reliable D call. V was clipped by 2 bases and J by 6 bases, with 16 bases between them. Germline-derived CDR1 and CDR2 are MNHNS and SASEGT. The CDR3 has 15 amino acids. CDR3: CASSEPRGRSDGYTF. CDR3 DNA: TGTGCCAGCAGTGAACCCCGGGGTCGGTCGGATGGCTACACCTTC.

Concerning this clone itself: A far more abundant clone sits one base away, making this likely a read error. The same CDR3 is also encoded by other DNA sequences in this sample. This CDR3 reads CASRDRVNTGELFF. DNA for the CDR3: TGTGCCAGCAGGGACAGGGTGAACACCGGGGAGCTGTTTTTT. The J gene is TRBJ2-2, the V gene TRBV5-1, with TRBD1 matching over 9 bases. The CDR3 has 14 residues. Germline V CDR1 and CDR2: SGHRS, YFSETQ.

The CDR3: CASSFGLAADTQYF. The CDR3 DNA sequence: TGTGCCAGCAGCTTCGGACTAGCGGCAGATACGCAGTATTTT. The gene calls are TRBV5-4 and TRBJ2-3, with 10 bases aligning to TRBD2. With 2 bases clipped from V and 4 bases from J, the junction kept 1 base outside the gene matches. This CDR3 spans 14 amino acids. Per germline, CDR1 SGHNT and CDR2 YYREEE (reference sequence).

With regard to this clone: The sample carries other DNA sequences with the same CDR3. CDR3 in amino acids: CSVEARGGGTEAFF. The CDR3 DNA reads TGCAGCGTTGAAGCCAGGGGTGGGGGCACTGAAGCTTTCTTT. The rearrangement links TRBV29-1 to TRBJ1-1; a weak D match, TRBD1 (6 bases). CDR1 SQVTM and CDR2 ANQGSEA come from the germline V gene. The CDR3 runs to 14 residues. Trimming left V 1 base short and J 4 bases short, with 13 bases between.

This chain joins TRBV30 and TRBJ1-5; D unclear. The CDR3 spans 13 residues. Germline V CDR1 and CDR2: GTSNPN, SVGIG (reference sequence). The V end was cut by 4 bases, the J end by 5 bases, with 12 bases between. In DNA form, the CDR3 reads TGTGCCTGGAACGGGGAGGAGGATCAGCCCCAGCATTTT. It is translated as CAWNGEEDQPQHF.

Concerning this clone: With a far larger clone one base away, a read error is the likely cause. V and J are TRBV9 and TRBJ2-7, with 7 bases identical to TRBD1. Looked up from germline, CDR1 is SGDLS and CDR2 is YYNGEE. The CDR3 sequence is 14 residues long. CDR3 in amino acids: CASSRGQEPYEQCF. CDR3 DNA sequence: TGTGCCAGCAGCCGCGGACAGGAACCTTACGAGCAGTGCTTC.

CDR3: CASSLAGQPQETQYF. The CDR3 DNA is TGCGCCAGCAGCTTGGCCGGACAGCCCCAAGAGACCCAGTACTTC. This chain connects TRBV5-1 to TRBJ2-5; D possibly corresponds to TRBD1 (6 bases). The CDR3 spans 15 residues. The germline V and J ends were trimmed by 0 bases and 1 base, with 10 bases remaining between them. In germline, CDR1 is SGHRS, CDR2 YFSETQ.

V usage is TRBV28 and J usage is TRBJ1-2; D uncertain. CDR1 is MDHEN, CDR2 SYDVKM, per germline. The length of the CDR3 is 15 residues. With 4 bases removed from V and 8 bases from J, the gap between germline ends came to 20 bases. The CDR3 loop is CASSSPRKAFWGYTF. The CDR3 nucleotides read TGTGCCAGCAGTTCTCCACGGAAGGCATTTTGGGGCTACACCTTC.

The chain recombines TRBV5-4 with TRBJ2-5; 8 bases agree with TRBD1. Germline loops: CDR1 SGHNT, CDR2 YYREEE (reference sequence). This CDR3 contains 14 residues. The junction had 3 bases not matched to a gene; V was cut back by 3 bases and J by 2 bases. The CDR3 nucleotides read TGTGCCAGCAGCTCTCAGGGGGCTCAAGAGACCCAGTACTTC. Amino acids: CASSSQGAQETQYF.

The chain uses TRBV6-5 and TRBJ1-1; D gene unclear. V was trimmed by 10 bases and J by 11 bases, leaving 23 bases between them. Germline V gives CDR1 MNHEY, CDR2 SVGAGI. This CDR3 has 13 residues. The DNA of the CDR3 is TGTGCCACGAGGGCCTTCAATCAGGCCGCGGCTTTCTTT. Translation gives CATRAFNQAAAFF.

There are a few counts of this clone. The chain couples TRBV5-6 to TRBJ2-7; D not certain. Germline V gives CDR1 SGHDT, CDR2 YYEEEE. This CDR3 has 12 amino acids. Deletions cut 1 base from V and 3 bases from J, with 5 bases between. The CDR3 loop is CASSLKGYEQYF. DNA of the CDR3: TGTGCCAGCAGCTTGAAGGGCTACGAGCAGTACTTC.

The chain combines TRBV18 with TRBJ2-1, with 7 bases that match TRBD2. Germline values: CDR1 KGHSH, CDR2 LQKENI. Trimming removed 0 bases from V and 10 bases from J; junction bases left unmatched: 3. CDR3 length: 13 amino acids. The CDR3 loop reads CASSPPGTIEQFF. The CDR3 bases are TGTGCCAGCTCACCACCGGGGACTATCGAGCAGTTCTTC.

This rearrangement joins TRBV19 to TRBJ2-1; D ambiguous. CDR3 size: 11 residues. Trimming removed 3 bases from V and 11 bases from J, with 8 bases in between. Germline V gives CDR1 LNHDA, CDR2 SQIVND (reference sequence). The DNA for the CDR3 is TGTGCCAGTAGTATTGGGCTGCAGCAGTTCTTC. It codes for CASSIGLQQFF.

This chain uses TRBV30 with TRBJ2-2; 12 bases align to TRBD1. J was trimmed by 9 bases and V by 6 bases; bases with no gene match: 5. Germline assignment: CDR1 GTSNPN and CDR2 SVGIG (reference sequence). The CDR3 covers 13 residues. The CDR3 sequence is CACGDRGHRELFF. The CDR3 DNA reads as TGTGCCTGCGGGGACAGGGGGCACCGGGAGCTGTTTTTT.